This T cell receptor (beta chain) was found in a study of blood T cell repertoires in COVID-19. Trimming at V came to 0 bases and at J to 8 bases, leaving 9 bases not matched to a gene. Germline CDR1 SGHRS, CDR2 YFSETQ. The CDR3 contains 15 residues. In the authors' methods: Amplification of reference gene primers was used by the study to estimate nucleated cell counts. The table came from immunoSEQ multiplex PCR; TCRdb's copy has only in-frame clones and leaves some out. The D gene and trimming were derived from the DNA, and the V and J assignments and clone size from that table. The data show about 130,000 clones, around 77% seen once.

This TCR was recovered from a human donor in a cohort sampled during active COVID-19. Material: peripheral blood. The chain carries TRBV5-1 and TRBJ1-1; 8 bases fit TRBD1. The CDR3 DNA reads as TGCGCCAGCAGCTTGGGTACAGGGGGGAGAGTGGAAGCTTTCTTT. This encodes CASSLGTGGRVEAFF.